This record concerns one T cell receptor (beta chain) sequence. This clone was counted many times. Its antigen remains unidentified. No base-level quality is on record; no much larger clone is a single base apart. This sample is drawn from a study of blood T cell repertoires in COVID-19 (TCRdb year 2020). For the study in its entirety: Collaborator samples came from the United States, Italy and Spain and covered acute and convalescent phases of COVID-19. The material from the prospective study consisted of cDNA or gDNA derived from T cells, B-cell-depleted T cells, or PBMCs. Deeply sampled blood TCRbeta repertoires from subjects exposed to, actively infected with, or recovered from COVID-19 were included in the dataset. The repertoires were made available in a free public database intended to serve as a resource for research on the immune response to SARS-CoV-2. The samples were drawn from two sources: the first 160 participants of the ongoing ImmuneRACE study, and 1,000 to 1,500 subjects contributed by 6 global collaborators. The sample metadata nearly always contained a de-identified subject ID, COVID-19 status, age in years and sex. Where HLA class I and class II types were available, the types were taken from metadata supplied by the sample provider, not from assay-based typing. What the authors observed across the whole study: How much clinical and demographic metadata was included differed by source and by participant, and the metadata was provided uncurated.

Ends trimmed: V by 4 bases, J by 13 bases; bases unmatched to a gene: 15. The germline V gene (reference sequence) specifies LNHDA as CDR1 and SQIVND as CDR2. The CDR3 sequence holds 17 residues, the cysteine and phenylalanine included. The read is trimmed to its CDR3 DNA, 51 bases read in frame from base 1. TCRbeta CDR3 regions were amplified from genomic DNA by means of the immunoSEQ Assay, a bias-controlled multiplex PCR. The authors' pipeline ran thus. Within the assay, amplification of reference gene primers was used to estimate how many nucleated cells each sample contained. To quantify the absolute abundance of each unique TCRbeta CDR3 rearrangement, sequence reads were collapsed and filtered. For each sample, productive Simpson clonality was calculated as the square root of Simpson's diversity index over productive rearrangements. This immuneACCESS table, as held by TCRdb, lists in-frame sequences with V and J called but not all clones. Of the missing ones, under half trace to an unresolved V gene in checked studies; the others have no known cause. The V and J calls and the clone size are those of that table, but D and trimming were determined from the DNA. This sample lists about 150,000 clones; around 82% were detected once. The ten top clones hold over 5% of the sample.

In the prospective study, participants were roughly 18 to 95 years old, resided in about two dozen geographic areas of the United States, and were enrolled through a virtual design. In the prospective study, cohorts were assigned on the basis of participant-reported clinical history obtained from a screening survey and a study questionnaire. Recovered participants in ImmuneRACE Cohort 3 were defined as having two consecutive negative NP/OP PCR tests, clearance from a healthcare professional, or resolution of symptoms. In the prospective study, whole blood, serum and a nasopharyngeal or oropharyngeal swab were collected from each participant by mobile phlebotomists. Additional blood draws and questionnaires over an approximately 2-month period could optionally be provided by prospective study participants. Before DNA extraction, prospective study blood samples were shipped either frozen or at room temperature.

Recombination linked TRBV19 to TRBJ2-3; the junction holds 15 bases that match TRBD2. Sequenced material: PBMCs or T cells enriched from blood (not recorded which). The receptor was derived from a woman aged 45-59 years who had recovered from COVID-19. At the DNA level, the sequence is TGTGCCAGTAGTACCCTTGGACTAGCGGGGGGGCTTGGTGCTGAGTATTTT. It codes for CASSTLGLAGGLGAEYF.